This T cell receptor (beta chain) came from a study of blood T cell repertoires in COVID-19. Whole-study context: The United States, Italy and Spain were the sources of the acute and convalescent COVID-19 samples. PBMCs, B-cell-depleted T cells, or T cells were the source of the cDNA or gDNA that made up the material.

J was trimmed by 2 bases and V by 1 base; bases with no gene match: 2. This CDR3 is built from 15 residues. The germline gives CDR1 LGHDT, CDR2 YNNKEL (reference sequence). Per the original methods: Nucleated cell number was recorded as an estimate derived from reference gene primer amplification. Sequencing used immunoSEQ multiplex PCR; TCRdb keeps in-frame clones, though not all of them. V and J calls and clone size are as listed in that table; D and trimming were resolved from the DNA. Of 59,000 or so clones listed, less than 80% are singletons. This TCR was recovered from a man aged 55 to 69 with acute or convalescent COVID-19. Sequencing was performed on peripheral blood. V gene TRBV3-1 (or the pseudogene TRBV3-2) combines with J gene TRBJ2-7; 10 nucleotides match TRBD2. The CDR3 is CASSQVTSGAYEQYF. CDR3 sequence (DNA): TGTGCCAGCAGCCAAGTCACTAGCGGGGCCTACGAGCAGTACTTC.